This T cell receptor beta chain was recorded in a study of blood T cell repertoires in COVID-19. Study-level background: Whether acute or convalescent, the COVID-19 samples came from the United States, Italy and Spain. PBMCs, B-cell-depleted T cells, or T cells were the source of the cDNA or gDNA that made up the material.

As originally analysed: Quantification of nucleated cells was approximated via reference gene primer amplification. Clones were sequenced by immunoSEQ multiplex PCR, and TCRdb holds only the in-frame ones, with some missing. V and J calls plus clone size are reproduced from that table; the DNA served to infer D and trimming. The table records hundreds of thousands of clones, nearly 90% of them present only once. Seattle patient enrollment occurred during active infection, with longitudinal follow-up thereafter. Input material: peripheral blood. The receptor's source is a man younger than 30 with COVID-19, enrolled during active disease.

The CDR3 reads CASSQSPAGLAGDTQYF. CDR3 in DNA: TGCGCCAGCAGCCAATCACCGGCGGGACTAGCGGGAGATACGCAGTATTTT. The chain uses TRBV5-1 and TRBJ2-3, with 12 bases that match TRBD2. This CDR3 region has 17 residues. The V gene end was trimmed by 4 bases and the J gene end by 5 bases; junction bases not matched to a gene: 11. Germline CDR1 reads SGHRS; CDR2 reads YFSETQ.